Each of the 13 T cell receptor beta chains below was sequenced from the same sample in a study of vaccination and CD4 T cells after COVID-19. A single record per CDR3 protein comes from TCRdb applying MiXCR to the PCR reads. The table shows some 28,000 distinct CDR3 sequences, with 50% occurring only once. The time point is: late sampling 161 to 241 days after vaccination in three convalescent patients. Sample: CD4+ T cells from blood, taken about 7 months after SARS-CoV-2 vaccination. The receptors originated from a human donor who had recovered from COVID-19.

The V and J genes are TRBV2 and TRBJ1-1; D is perhaps TRBD1 (5 bases). The V and J ends lost 6 bases and 11 bases respectively, with 13 bases between them. The CDR3 spans 11 residues. Germline V gives CDR1 SNHLY, CDR2 FYNNEI. The CDR3 nucleotides read TGTGCCAGCAGCACCAGAGAGGGGGCTTTCTTT. It translates to CASSTREGAFF.

The chain carries TRBV20-1 and TRBJ2-5, with D unresolved. CDR1 and CDR2 from the germline V gene are DFQATT and SNEGSKA (reference sequence). The CDR3 totals 14 residues. The germline V and J ends were trimmed by 6 bases and 1 base, with 15 bases remaining between them. The CDR3 DNA sequence: TGCAGTGCACGCCGCCCCGGACGCCAAGAGACCCAGTACTTC. It codes for CSARRPGRQETQYF.

CDR3 bases: TGTGCCAGCAGAAACAAGTACAATGAGCAGTTCTTC. Protein: CASRNKYNEQFF. The rearrangement links TRBV6-2 or TRBV6-3 to TRBJ2-1, with D uncertain. With 6 bases removed from V and 4 bases from J, the gap between germline ends came to 7 bases. The CDR3 has 12 residues. Germline-derived CDR1 and CDR2 are MNHEY and SVGEGT.

The V call is TRBV20-1, the J call TRBJ2-7, with D unresolved. The ends were cut back, 5 bases at V and 3 bases at J, with 26 bases in the middle. Germline assignment: CDR1 DFQATT and CDR2 SNEGSKA (reference sequence). The CDR3 sequence is 17 residues long. CDR3 in DNA: TGCAGTGCTGAGCATTTACCGGCTCATTATACCCACTACGAGCAGTACTTC. This gives the protein CSAEHLPAHYTHYEQYF.

This chain links TRBV20-1 with TRBJ2-7; 8 bases match TRBD1. Germline loops: CDR1 DFQATT, CDR2 SNEGSKA (reference sequence). Trimming removed 2 bases from V and 2 bases from J; junction bases left unmatched: 11. The CDR3 is 16 amino acids. The CDR3 nucleotides are TGCAGTGCTAGACCCTCGGACAGGGAAGGAACCTACGAGCAGTACTTC. Translating gives CSARPSDREGTYEQYF.

The genes are TRBV20-1 and TRBJ1-1, with no clear D. The CDR3 loop spans 14 amino acids. V gave up 0 bases and J gave up 3 bases, with 11 bases separating them. CDR1 is DFQATT and CDR2 is SNEGSKA in the germline V gene (reference sequence). The CDR3: CSARDLEEYTEAFF. The CDR3 DNA reads TGCAGTGCTAGAGATTTGGAGGAGTACACTGAAGCTTTCTTT.

The rearrangement joins TRBV20-1 to TRBJ2-7; D perhaps matches TRBD2 (6 bases). There are 16 residues in the CDR3. Germline assignment: CDR1 DFQATT and CDR2 SNEGSKA (reference sequence). V was clipped by 0 bases and J by 3 bases, with 18 bases between them. The CDR3 sequence is CSARDRLSGPHYEQYF. CDR3 nucleotides: TGCAGTGCTAGAGACCGTCTTAGCGGACCACACTACGAGCAGTACTTC.

On this clonotype: The junction and the germline gene differ at one end; a read error may be behind it. CDR3 region: CTTSLRAAQGAQYF. CDR3 bases: TGTACCACCAGCTTGCGAGCCGCCCAGGGGGCCCAGTACTTC. This chain links TRBV15 with TRBJ2-5; TRBD1 matches at 7 bases. CDR3 length: 14 residues. Per the germline V gene, CDR1 is LNHNV and CDR2 is YYDKDF (reference sequence).

The rearrangement links TRBV19 to TRBJ1-5, with D maybe TRBD1 (6 bases). The CDR3 is made up of 16 amino acids. V shed 7 bases and J shed 11 bases, with 27 bases lying between them. The V gene's germline CDR1 is LNHDA and CDR2 SQIVND (reference sequence). CDR3 loop: CASTPRGTGAVGAQHF. The DNA for the CDR3 is TGTGCCAGTACCCCGAGGGGGACCGGGGCGGTTGGGGCCCAGCATTTT.

The chain is built from TRBV4-3 and TRBJ2-7; D is perhaps TRBD1 or TRBD2 (6 bases each). V gave up 1 base and J gave up 7 bases, with 17 bases separating them. The CDR3 spans 15 residues. Germline values: CDR1 LGHNA, CDR2 YSLEER. CDR3 nucleotides: TGCGCCAGCAGCCAAGGGTCTAACAGGAGGGGGGAGCAGTACTTC. Protein sequence: CASSQGSNRRGEQYF.

This clonotype was counted once. The chain carries TRBV11-2 and TRBJ2-5, with D perhaps TRBD1 (5 bases). V was clipped by 5 bases and J by 0 bases, with 13 bases between them. The length of the CDR3 is 15 residues. The V gene's germline CDR1 is SGHAT and CDR2 FQNNGV. CDR3 in amino acids: CASSLRQNNQETQYF. The CDR3 nucleotides read TGTGCCAGCAGCCTTCGACAGAACAACCAAGAGACCCAGTACTTC.

The chain combines TRBV15 with TRBJ2-5, with 8 bases identical to TRBD1. The germline gives CDR1 LNHNV, CDR2 YYDKDF (reference sequence). J was trimmed by 1 base and V by 2 bases; bases with no gene match: 6. There are 16 residues in the CDR3. The CDR3 bases are TGTGCCACCAGCAGACCAGGGACAGGATCCCAAGAGACCCAGTACTTC. It is translated as CATSRPGTGSQETQYF.

This clonotype came up once. The chain carries TRBV25-1 and TRBJ2-3; 7 bases are shared with TRBD2. Germline CDR1 is MGHDK and CDR2 is SYGVNS. The V segment lost 3 bases and the J segment 0 bases; nucleotides outside the gene matches: 6. CDR3 length equals 16 residues. DNA of the CDR3: TGTGCCAGCAGTGATTTTAGGACTAGAAGCACAGATACGCAGTATTTT. Amino acids: CASSDFRTRSTDTQYF.